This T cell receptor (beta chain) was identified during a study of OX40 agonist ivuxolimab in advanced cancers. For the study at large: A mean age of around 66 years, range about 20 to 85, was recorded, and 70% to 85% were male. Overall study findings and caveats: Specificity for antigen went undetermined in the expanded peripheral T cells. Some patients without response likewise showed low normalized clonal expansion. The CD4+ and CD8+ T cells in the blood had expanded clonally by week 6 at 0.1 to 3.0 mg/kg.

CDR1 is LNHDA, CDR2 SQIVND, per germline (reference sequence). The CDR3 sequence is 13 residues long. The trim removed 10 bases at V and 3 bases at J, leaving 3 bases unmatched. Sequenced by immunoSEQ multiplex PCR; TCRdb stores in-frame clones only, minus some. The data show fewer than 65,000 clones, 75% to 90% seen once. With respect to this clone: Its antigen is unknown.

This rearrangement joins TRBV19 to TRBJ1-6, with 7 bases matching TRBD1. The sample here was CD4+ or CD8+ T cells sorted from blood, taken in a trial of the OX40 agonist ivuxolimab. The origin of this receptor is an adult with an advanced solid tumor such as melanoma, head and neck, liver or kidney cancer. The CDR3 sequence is CATRDSYNSPLHF. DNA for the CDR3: TGTGCCACTCGGGACAGCTATAATTCACCCCTCCACTTT. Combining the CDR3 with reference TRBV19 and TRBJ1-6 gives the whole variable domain DGGITQSPKYLFRKEGQNVTLSCEQNLNHDAMYWYRQDPGQGLRLIYYSQIVNDFQKGDIAEGYSVSREKKESFPLTVTSAQKNPTAFYLCATRDSYNSPLHFGNGTRLTVT.